This T cell receptor beta chain was captured in a study of cytomegalovirus exposure and HLA in healthy donors. This table comes from immunoSEQ multiplex PCR, and its TCRdb copy is limited to in-frame clones, with some not included. The table includes around 190,000 clones, 85% detected once. The V gene's germline CDR1 is SQVTM and CDR2 ANQGSEA. The CDR3 length is 14 residues. V dropped 5 bases and J dropped 7; count of bases not matched to a gene: 4. The sequenced material came from PBMCs. This receptor was obtained from a man aged 18 to 30 in good health and CMV-seropositive. V gene TRBV29-1 combines with J gene TRBJ2-1; 14 nucleotides align to TRBD2. The CDR3 DNA reads TGCAGCGTTCTAGGGACTAGCGGGGGTAATGAGCAGTTCTTC. The encoded protein is CSVLGTSGGNEQFF.